This TCR beta chain was obtained from a study of identical twins' blood T cells. V was shortened by 0 bases and J by 2 bases, with 11 bases between the two germline ends. Germline V CDR1 and CDR2: KGHSH, LQKENI. The CDR3 runs to 15 residues. TCRdb reanalysed the 5' RACE reads using MiXCR and keeps one entry per CDR3 protein. The top ten hold more than 5.5% of the sample, which has 350,000 to 450,000 distinct CDR3 sequences, roughly 30% seen once. The receptor comes from a woman between 18 and 50 years old in good health. The sample comprised PBMCs. The rearrangement joins TRBV18 to TRBJ2-7; D might be TRBD2 (5 bases). CDR3 nucleotide sequence: TGTGCCAGCTCACCACCGCTAGCCAACACCTACGAGCAGTACTTC. Its translation is CASSPPLANTYEQYF.